A selection of T cell receptor beta chains follows, all from one sample in a study of beta chain features in type 1 diabetes. The protocol was immunoSEQ multiplex PCR, while the TCRdb copy is restricted to in-frame clones and leaves out a portion. Found here are under 300,000 clones, about a sixth of them singletons; the top ten hold approximately 0.087%. The sample taken for sequencing was naive CD4+ T cells from blood. The receptors were gathered from a man aged 25-45 years with type 1 diabetes. Both conserved end residues are part of each CDR3. D genes are given only for firm matches. Clone size is stated in some rows and not others, as once, few, many or a class when expanded.

.,TRBJ2-7,TRBV4-3,.,CASSQDLRDSYEQYF,TGCGCCAGCAGCCAAGACCTCAGGGATTCCTACGAGCAGTACTTC
few,TRBJ2-3,TRBV30,.,CAWSGSDTQYF,TGTGCCTGGAGCGGGTCCGATACGCAGTATTTT
.,TRBJ1-2,TRBV18,TRBD1,CASSPGQGNYGYTF,TGTGCCAGCTCACCGGGACAGGGGAACTATGGCTACACCTTC
.,TRBJ2-1,TRBV28,.,CASRNRRHLEQFF,TGTGCCAGCAGAAATCGACGGCATCTTGAGCAGTTCTTC
.,TRBJ1-2,TRBV29-1,.,CSVEVGPRSGYTF,TGCAGCGTTGAAGTCGGGCCCCGGAGTGGCTACACCTTC
.,TRBJ2-3,TRBV15,.,CATSGRTASTDTQYF,TGTGCCACCAGCGGACGGACAGCTAGCACAGATACGCAGTATTTT
few,TRBJ2-3,TRBV9,TRBD2,CASSVPSGRATDTQYF,TGTGCCAGCAGCGTCCCTAGCGGGAGGGCCACAGATACGCAGTATTTT
few,TRBJ2-7,TRBV29-1,TRBD1,CSARQGYYEQYF,TGCAGCGCACGACAGGGATACTACGAGCAGTACTTC
.,TRBJ2-3,TRBV9,TRBD1,CASVRQGAGDTQYF,TGTGCCAGCGTCCGGCAGGGGGCTGGAGATACGCAGTATTTT
.,TRBJ1-1,TRBV30,.,CAWSVLGAAFF,TGTGCCTGGAGTGTACTGGGGGCCGCTTTCTTT